This T cell receptor (beta chain) was documented in a study of blood T cell repertoires in COVID-19. Study-wide context: T cells, B-cell-depleted T cells, or PBMCs supplied cDNA or gDNA.

Only in-frame clones appear in the TCRdb table, and some are missing; sequencing was by immunoSEQ multiplex PCR. Counted here are about 130,000 clones, about 79% occurring once; the ten biggest clones make up approximately 16%. The V and J ends lost 2 bases and 6 bases respectively, with 6 bases between them. CDR1 and CDR2 (germline): MRHNA, SNTAGT. The CDR3 has 12 amino acids. This sequence originates from a woman aged 50 to 60 with acute or convalescent COVID-19. Specimen: peripheral blood. This chain connects TRBV6-4 to TRBJ2-3, with D hard to call. CDR3 sequence (DNA): TGTGCCAGCAGTGACAACGGGGATACGCAGTATTTT. It encodes CASSDNGDTQYF.